This paragraph reports one T cell receptor beta chain. The CDR3 does not end in the conserved phenylalanine or tryptophan, so this is likely a read error. It is unclear where the CDR3 begins or ends on the DNA, so no DNA is shown, and the CDR3 is as TCRdb lists it. This specimen comes from a study of blood T cell repertoires in COVID-19. Measured with immunoSEQ multiplex PCR; TCRdb has only the in-frame clones, and not every one. This table has 120,000 or so clones, 83% appearing once. The receptor was isolated from an elderly man with active or convalescent COVID-19. Sequencing was performed on peripheral blood.

The CDR3 reads CAISEFNPTRPV. The rearrangement uses TRBV10-3 and TRBJ2-3; no DNA check was done on the table's D call, TRBD2. Germline values: CDR1 ENHRY, CDR2 SYGVKD. The CDR3 totals 12 residues, both ends included.